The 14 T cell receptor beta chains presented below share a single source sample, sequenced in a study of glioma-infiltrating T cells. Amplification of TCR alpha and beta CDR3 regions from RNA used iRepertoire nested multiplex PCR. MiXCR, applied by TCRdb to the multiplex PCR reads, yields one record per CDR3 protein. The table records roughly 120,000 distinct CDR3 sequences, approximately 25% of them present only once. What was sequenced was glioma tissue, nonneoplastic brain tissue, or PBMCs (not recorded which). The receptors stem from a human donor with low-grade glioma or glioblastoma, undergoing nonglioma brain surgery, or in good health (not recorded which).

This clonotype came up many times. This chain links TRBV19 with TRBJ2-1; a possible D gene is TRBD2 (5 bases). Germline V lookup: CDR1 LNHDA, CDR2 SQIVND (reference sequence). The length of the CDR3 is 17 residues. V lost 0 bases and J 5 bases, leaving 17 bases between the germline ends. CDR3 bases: TGTGCCAGTAGTATAGATCGGCCCGGGAATTGGAACAATGAGCAGTTCTTC. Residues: CASSIDRPGNWNNEQFF.

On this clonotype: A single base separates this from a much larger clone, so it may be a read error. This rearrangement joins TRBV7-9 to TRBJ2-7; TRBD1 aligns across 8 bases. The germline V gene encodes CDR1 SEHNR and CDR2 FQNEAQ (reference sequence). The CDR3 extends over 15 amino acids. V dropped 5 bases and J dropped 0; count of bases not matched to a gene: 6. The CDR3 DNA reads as TGTGCCAGCAGCCCCCGGGACAGGTTCTCCTACGAGCAGTACTTC. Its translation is CASSPRDRFSYEQYF.

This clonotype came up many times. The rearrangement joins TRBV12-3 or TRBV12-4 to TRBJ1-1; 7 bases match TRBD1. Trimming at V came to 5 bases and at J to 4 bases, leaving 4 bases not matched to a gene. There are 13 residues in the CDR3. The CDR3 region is CASSGTGVTEAFF. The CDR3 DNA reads TGTGCCAGCAGTGGAACAGGGGTCACTGAAGCTTTCTTT.

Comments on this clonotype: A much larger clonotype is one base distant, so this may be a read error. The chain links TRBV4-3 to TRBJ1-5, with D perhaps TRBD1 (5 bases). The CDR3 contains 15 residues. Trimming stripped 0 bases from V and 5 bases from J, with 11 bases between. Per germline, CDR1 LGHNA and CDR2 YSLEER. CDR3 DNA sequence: TGCGCCAGCAGCCAAGAAGGGGTGGAATATCAGCCCCAGCATTTT. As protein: CASSQEGVEYQPQHF.

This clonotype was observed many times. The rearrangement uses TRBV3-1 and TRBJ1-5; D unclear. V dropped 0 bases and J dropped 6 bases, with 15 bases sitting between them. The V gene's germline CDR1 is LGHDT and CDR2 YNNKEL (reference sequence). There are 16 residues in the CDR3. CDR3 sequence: CASSQDGTLGIQPQHF. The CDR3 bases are TGTGCCAGCAGCCAAGATGGAACGTTGGGAATTCAGCCCCAGCATTTT.

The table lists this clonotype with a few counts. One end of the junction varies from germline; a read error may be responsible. The CDR3: CASSLTKVAETFF. Written as DNA, the CDR3 is TGTGCCAGCAGCCTAACCAAGGTGGCTGAAACTTTCTTT. The chain uses TRBV12-3 or TRBV12-4 and TRBJ1-1, with D unclear. The CDR3 has 13 residues.

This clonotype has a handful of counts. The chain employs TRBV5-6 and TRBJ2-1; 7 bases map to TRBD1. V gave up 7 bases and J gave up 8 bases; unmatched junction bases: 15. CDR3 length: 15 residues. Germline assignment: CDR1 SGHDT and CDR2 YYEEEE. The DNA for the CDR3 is TGTGCCAGCTCCTATAGAGCGACAGGGAGCGATGAGCAGTTCTTC. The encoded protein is CASSYRATGSDEQFF.

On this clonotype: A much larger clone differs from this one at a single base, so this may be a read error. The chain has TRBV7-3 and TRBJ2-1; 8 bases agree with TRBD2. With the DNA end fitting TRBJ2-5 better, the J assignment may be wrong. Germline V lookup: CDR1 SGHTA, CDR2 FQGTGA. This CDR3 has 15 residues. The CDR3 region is CASSYLGGRQETQYF. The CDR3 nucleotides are TGTGCCAGCAGCTACTTAGGCGGGAGGCAAGAGACCCAGTACTTC.

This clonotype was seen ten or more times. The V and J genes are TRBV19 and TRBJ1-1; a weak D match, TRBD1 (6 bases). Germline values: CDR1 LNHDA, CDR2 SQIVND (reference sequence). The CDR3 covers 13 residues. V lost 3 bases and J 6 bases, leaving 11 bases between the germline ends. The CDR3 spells CASSIGGQPEAFF. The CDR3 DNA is TGTGCCAGTAGTATTGGGGGACAACCTGAAGCTTTCTTT.

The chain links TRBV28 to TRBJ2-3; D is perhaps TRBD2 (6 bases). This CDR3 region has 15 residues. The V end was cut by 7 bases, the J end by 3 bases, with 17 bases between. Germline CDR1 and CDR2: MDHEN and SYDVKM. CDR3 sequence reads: CASIPGGTRTDTQYF. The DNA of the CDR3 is TGTGCCAGCATCCCAGGCGGGACCAGGACAGATACGCAGTATTTT.

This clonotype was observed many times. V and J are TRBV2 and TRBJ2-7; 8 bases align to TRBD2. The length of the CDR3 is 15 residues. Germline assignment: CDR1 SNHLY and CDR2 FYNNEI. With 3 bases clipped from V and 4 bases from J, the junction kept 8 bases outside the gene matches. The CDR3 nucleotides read TGTGCCAGCAGTGACCGGACTAGCAGCTCGTACGAGCAGTACTTC. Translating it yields CASSDRTSSSYEQYF.

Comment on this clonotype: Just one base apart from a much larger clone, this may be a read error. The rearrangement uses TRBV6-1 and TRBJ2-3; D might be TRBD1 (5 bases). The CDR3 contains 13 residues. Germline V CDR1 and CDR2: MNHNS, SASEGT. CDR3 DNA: TGTGCCAGCAGCGAAGACTGGGGCGATACGCAGTATTTT. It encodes CASSEDWGDTQYF.

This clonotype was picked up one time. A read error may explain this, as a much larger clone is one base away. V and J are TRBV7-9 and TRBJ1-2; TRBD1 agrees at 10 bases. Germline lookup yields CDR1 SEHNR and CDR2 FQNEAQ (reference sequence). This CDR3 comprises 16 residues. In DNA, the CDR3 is TGTGCCAGCAGCACCTTCCGGGACAGGGGTAACTGTGGCTACACCTTC. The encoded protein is CASSTFRDRGNCGYTF.

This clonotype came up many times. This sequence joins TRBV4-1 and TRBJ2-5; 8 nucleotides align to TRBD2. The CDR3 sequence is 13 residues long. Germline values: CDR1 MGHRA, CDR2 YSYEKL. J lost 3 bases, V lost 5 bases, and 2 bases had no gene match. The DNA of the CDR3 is TGCGCCAGCAGCGCCGGGGGGGAAGAGACCCAGTACTTC. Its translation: CASSAGGEETQYF.